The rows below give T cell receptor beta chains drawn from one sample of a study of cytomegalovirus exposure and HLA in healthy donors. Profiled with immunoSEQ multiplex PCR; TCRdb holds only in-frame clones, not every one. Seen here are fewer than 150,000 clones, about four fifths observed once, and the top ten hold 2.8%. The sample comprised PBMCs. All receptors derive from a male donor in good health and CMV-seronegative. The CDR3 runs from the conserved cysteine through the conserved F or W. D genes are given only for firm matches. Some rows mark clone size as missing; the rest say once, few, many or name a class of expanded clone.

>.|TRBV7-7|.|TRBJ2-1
CASSLGEINEQFF
TGTGCTAGCAGCTTAGGGGAGATCAATGAGCAGTTCTTC
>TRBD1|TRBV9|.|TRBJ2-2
CASSVAQGATGELFF
TGTGCCAGCAGCGTAGCACAGGGGGCGACCGGGGAGCTGTTTTTT
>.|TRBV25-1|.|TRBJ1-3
CASRHTDSGNTIYF
TGTGCCAGCAGGCACACCGACTCTGGAAACACCATATATTTT
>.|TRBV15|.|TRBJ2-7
CATSGKQGKSNEQYF
TGTGCCACCAGCGGCAAACAGGGTAAGAGCAACGAGCAGTACTTC
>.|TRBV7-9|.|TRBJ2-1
CASSFPDPTEYNEQFF
TGTGCCAGCAGCTTCCCAGACCCGACAGAATACAATGAGCAGTTCTTC
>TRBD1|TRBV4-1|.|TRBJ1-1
CASSQDGGQGAHTEAFF
TGCGCCAGCAGCCAAGATGGCGGACAGGGGGCACACACTGAAGCTTTCTTT
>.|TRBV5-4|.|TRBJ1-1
CASSLDASAAPEAFF
TGTGCCAGCAGCTTGGACGCCAGTGCTGCTCCTGAAGCTTTCTTT
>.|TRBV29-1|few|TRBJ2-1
CSVAEVPNEQFF
TGCAGCGTTGCCGAGGTACCGAATGAGCAGTTCTTC
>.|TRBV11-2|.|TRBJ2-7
CASSLGFSPEQYF
TGTGCCAGCAGCTTAGGTTTCTCTCCCGAGCAGTACTTC
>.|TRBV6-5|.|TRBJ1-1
CASIPPGGGGTEAFF
TGTGCCAGCATTCCCCCCGGGGGGGGCGGCACTGAAGCTTTCTTT
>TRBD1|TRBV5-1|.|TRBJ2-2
CASSLAGGEDTGELFF
TGCGCCAGCAGCTTGGCAGGGGGCGAGGACACCGGGGAGCTGTTTTTT
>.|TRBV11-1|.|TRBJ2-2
CASSPDNIAGELFF
TGTGCCAGCAGCCCAGACAATATCGCCGGGGAGCTGTTTTTT
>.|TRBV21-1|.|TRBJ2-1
CASFRRGTTLYNEQFF
TGTGCCAGCTTCCGACGCGGGACTACCCTATACAATGAGCAGTTCTTC
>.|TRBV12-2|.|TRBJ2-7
CESRSRLAGGLYEQYF
TGTGAAAGTCGCTCACGACTAGCGGGAGGGCTCTACGAGCAGTACTTC
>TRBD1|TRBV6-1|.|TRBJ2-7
CASSLRTGREQYF
TGTGCCAGCAGCCTTAGGACAGGGCGCGAGCAGTACTTC
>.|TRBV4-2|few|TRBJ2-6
CASSPLTRSESGANVLTF
TGTGCCAGCAGCCCTTTAACTAGATCAGAGTCTGGGGCCAACGTCCTGACTTTC
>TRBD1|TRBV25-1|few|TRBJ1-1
CASSWTGGYEGAFF
TGTGCCAGCTCCTGGACAGGAGGTTATGAAGGAGCTTTCTTT
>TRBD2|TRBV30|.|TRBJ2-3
CAWSPFSSGNTDTQYF
TGTGCCTGGAGCCCCTTTTCCAGCGGGAACACAGATACGCAGTATTTT
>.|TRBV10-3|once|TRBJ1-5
CATLEDNSIQPQHF
TGTGCCACCCTTGAGGACAACTCTATACAGCCCCAGCATTTT
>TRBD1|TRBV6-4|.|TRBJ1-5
CASSAQGGQPQHF
TGTGCCAGCAGTGCCCAGGGGGGACAGCCCCAGCATTTT
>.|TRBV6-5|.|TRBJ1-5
CASRSTGSNQPQHF
TGTGCCAGCAGATCGACAGGTTCGAATCAGCCCCAGCATTTT
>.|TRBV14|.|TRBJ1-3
CASSQDYFSGNTIYF
TGTGCCAGCAGCCAAGATTACTTCTCTGGAAACACCATATATTTT
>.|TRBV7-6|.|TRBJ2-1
CASSSIPEEQFF
TGTGCCAGCAGCTCGATCCCAGAAGAGCAGTTCTTC
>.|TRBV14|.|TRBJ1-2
CASSQDGGEFSYGYTF
TGTGCCAGCAGCCAAGATGGCGGGGAATTCTCCTATGGCTACACCTTC
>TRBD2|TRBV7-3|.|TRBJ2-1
CASSPIAGVGNEQFF
TGTGCCAGCAGCCCTATAGCGGGAGTAGGCAATGAGCAGTTCTTC
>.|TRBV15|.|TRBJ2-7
CATSRNPRNINPQDYEQYF
TGTGCCACCAGCAGAAACCCCCGGAACATAAACCCTCAGGACTACGAGCAGTACTTC
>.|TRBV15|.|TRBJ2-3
CATSSVPRDTQYF
TGTGCCACCAGCTCAGTCCCACGTGATACGCAGTATTTT